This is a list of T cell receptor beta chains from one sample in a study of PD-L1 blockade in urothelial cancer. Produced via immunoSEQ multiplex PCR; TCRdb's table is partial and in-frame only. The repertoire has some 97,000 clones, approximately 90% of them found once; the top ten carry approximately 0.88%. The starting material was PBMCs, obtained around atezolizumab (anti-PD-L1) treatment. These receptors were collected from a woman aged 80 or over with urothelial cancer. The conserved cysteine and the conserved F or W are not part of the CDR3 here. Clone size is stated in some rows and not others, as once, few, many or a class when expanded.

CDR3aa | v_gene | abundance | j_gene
ASSLQTGPQETQY | TRBV19 | - | TRBJ2-5
ASSFRNLGQGEGYT | TRBV27 | - | TRBJ1-2
ASSLGGAVNTDTQY | TRBV5-1 | - | TRBJ2-3
ASSLIGRSETQY | TRBV7-9 | - | TRBJ2-5
ASSRIIAGGRADTQY | TRBV27 | - | TRBJ2-3
ASSLARGDEQY | TRBV7-7 | - | TRBJ2-7
ASSSRTGGRRETQY | TRBV28 | - | TRBJ2-5
ASSSGIGSYNEQF | TRBV27 | - | TRBJ2-1
ASSLGGDSSYEQY | TRBV5-8 | - | TRBJ2-7
ASSPRQGDWTEAF | TRBV18 | - | TRBJ1-1
ASSPGQGGYNEQF | TRBV9 | once | TRBJ2-1
ASSLGGGSIRADTQY | TRBV9 | - | TRBJ2-3
ASSLGGRGSEAF | TRBV27 | - | TRBJ1-1
ASTPGVIEAF | TRBV2 | - | TRBJ1-1
ASSLASGETQY | TRBV7-2 | - | TRBJ2-5
ASSPPGQGYTGELF | TRBV28 | - | TRBJ2-2
ASSKLGGLGQPQH | TRBV28 | - | TRBJ1-5
ASSLSRETQY | TRBV11-1 | - | TRBJ2-5
ASSLAPVDTQY | TRBV5-1 | - | TRBJ2-3
ASAGGNGGELF | TRBV11-3 | - | TRBJ2-2
ASSFSGSSYNEQF | TRBV5-4 | once | TRBJ2-1
ASSQAGQGQQPQH | TRBV4-2 | - | TRBJ1-5
ASSLLLAKNIQY | TRBV11-2 | - | TRBJ2-4
ASSLDLNYGYT | TRBV7-9 | - | TRBJ1-2
ASSLRGSAGANVLT | TRBV5-8 | - | TRBJ2-6
ASSPRGREKF | TRBV7-3 | - | TRBJ2-1
ATKQGAGNTIY | TRBV27 | - | TRBJ1-3
ATSRDSGYEQY | TRBV15 | - | TRBJ2-7
AISRVAEAF | TRBV2 | - | TRBJ1-1
ASSTQGLGYGYT | TRBV28 | - | TRBJ1-2
ASSPPGTGSSYGYT | TRBV19 | once | TRBJ1-2
ASSRQGGYEQY | TRBV11-2 | - | TRBJ2-7
ASSLETAGGVETQY | TRBV5-6 | - | TRBJ2-5
ATSTGGQGNTEAF | TRBV15 | - | TRBJ1-1
ASSPRGRDEQF | TRBV7-8 | - | TRBJ2-1
ASSPTGGKEY | TRBV5-6 | - | TRBJ2-7
AWRTGNSGPQH | TRBV30 | - | TRBJ1-5
ASRFDRDQPQH | TRBV6-5 | - | TRBJ1-5
ATSRDLLSNQPQH | TRBV15 | - | TRBJ1-5
ASSVGNRADNQPQH | TRBV9 | once | TRBJ1-5
ASSAQTGGVQPQH | TRBV4-1 | - | TRBJ1-5
ASTLGLSEQF | TRBV2 | - | TRBJ2-1
ASSLDPTNTEAF | TRBV5-6 | - | TRBJ1-1
ASSLGVATQY | TRBV5-1 | - | TRBJ2-5
ASSLAQGTEAF | TRBV5-8 | - | TRBJ1-1
ASSRQGARYTEAF | TRBV4-1 | - | TRBJ1-1
AITSGTGPSGANVLT | TRBV10-3 | - | TRBJ2-6
ASSPAGGTYEQY | TRBV5-1 | - | TRBJ2-7
ASTHRGGGNYGYT | TRBV27 | - | TRBJ1-2
ASSLVGLAFAEQF | TRBV11-2 | - | TRBJ2-1
ASSPTLSGEANYGYT | TRBV19 | - | TRBJ1-2
ASSERVFSGRADEQF | TRBV25-1 | - | TRBJ2-1
ASSPPVQAGNQPQH | TRBV18 | - | TRBJ1-5
ASRPGTGKGGTEAF | TRBV27 | - | TRBJ1-1